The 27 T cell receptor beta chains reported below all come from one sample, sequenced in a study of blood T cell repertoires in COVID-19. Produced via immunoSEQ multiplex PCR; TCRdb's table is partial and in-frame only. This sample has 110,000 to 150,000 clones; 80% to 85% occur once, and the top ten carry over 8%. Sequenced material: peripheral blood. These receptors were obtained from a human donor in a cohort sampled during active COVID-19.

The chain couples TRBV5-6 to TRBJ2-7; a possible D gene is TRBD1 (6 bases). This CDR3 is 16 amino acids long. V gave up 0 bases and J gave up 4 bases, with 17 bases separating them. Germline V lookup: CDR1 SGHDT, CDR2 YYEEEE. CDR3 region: CASSLGPPGGRYEQYF. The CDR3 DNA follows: TGTGCCAGCAGCTTGGGTCCCCCTGGGGGCAGGTACGAGCAGTACTTC.

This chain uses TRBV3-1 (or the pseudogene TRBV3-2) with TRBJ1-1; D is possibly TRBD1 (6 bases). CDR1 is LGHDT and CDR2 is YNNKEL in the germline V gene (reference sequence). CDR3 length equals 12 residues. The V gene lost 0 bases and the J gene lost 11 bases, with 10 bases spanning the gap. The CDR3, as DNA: TGTGCCAGCAGCCAAGACGGGGGGCATGCTTTCTTT. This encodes CASSQDGGHAFF.

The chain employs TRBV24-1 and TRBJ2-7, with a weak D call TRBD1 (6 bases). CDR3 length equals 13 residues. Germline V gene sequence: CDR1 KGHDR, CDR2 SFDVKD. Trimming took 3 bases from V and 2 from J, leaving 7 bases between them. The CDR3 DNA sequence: TGTGCCACCAGTGATAACAGGGCCTACGAGCAGTACTTC. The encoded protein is CATSDNRAYEQYF.

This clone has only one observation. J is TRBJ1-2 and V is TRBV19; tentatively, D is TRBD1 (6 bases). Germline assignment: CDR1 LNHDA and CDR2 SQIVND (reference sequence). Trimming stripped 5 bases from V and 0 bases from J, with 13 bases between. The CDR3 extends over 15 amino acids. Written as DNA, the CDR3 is TGTGCCAGTAGTGAGGACAGAAGAACTAACTATGGCTACACCTTC. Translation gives CASSEDRRTNYGYTF.

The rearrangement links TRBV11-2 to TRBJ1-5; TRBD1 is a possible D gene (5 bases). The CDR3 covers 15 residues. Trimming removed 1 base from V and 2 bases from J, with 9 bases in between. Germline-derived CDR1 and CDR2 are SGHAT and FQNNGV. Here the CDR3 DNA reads TGTGCCAGCAGCTTAGGGTGGGGGGGCAATCAGCCCCAGCATTTT. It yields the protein CASSLGWGGNQPQHF.

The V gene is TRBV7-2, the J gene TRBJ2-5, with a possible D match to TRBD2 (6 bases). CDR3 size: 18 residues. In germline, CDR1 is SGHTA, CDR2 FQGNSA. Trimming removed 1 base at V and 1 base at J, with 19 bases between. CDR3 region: CASSLGGLSRPSQETQYF. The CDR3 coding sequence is TGTGCCAGCAGCTTAGGGGGACTTTCGCGTCCCTCCCAAGAGACCCAGTACTTC.

The CDR3 DNA follows: TGTGCCAGCAGGGAGATTAATGAAAAACTGTTTTTT. This gives the protein CASREINEKLFF. This sequence joins TRBV28 and TRBJ1-4; no definite D call. The V end was cut by 6 bases, the J end by 4 bases, with 6 bases between. The V gene's germline CDR1 is MDHEN and CDR2 SYDVKM. The CDR3 consists of 12 residues.

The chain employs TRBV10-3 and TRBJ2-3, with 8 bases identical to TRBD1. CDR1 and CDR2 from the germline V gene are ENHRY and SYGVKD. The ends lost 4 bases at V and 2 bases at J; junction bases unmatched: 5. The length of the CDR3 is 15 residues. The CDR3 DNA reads TGTGCCATCAGTGGGAGGACAGGGTCCACAGATACGCAGTATTTT. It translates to CAISGRTGSTDTQYF.

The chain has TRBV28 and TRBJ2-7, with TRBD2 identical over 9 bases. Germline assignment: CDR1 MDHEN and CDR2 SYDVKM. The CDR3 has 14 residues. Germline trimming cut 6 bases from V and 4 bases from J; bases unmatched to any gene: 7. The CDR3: CASRVAGGGYEQYF. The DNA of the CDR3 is TGTGCCAGCAGGGTGGCGGGAGGGGGGTACGAGCAGTACTTC.

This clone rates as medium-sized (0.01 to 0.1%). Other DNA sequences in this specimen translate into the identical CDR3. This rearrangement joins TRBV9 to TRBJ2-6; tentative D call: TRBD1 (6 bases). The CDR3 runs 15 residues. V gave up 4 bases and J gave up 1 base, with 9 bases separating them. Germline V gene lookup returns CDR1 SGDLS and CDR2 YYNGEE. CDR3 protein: CASSPGQSGANVLTF. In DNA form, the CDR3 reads TGTGCCAGCAGCCCCGGACAGTCTGGGGCCAACGTCCTGACTTTC.

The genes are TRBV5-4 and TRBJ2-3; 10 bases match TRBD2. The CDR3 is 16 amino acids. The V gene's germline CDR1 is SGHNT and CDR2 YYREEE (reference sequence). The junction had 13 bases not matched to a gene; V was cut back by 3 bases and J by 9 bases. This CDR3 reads CASSSKTGTSVTTQYF. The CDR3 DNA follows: TGTGCCAGCAGCTCTAAAACCGGGACTAGCGTGACGACGCAGTATTTT.

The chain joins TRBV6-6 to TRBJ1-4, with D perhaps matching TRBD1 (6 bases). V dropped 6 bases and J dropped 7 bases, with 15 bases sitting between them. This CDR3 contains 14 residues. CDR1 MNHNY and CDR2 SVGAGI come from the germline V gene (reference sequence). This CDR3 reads CASSPRGESEKLFF. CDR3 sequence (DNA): TGTGCCAGCAGCCCCAGGGGAGAAAGTGAAAAACTGTTTTTT.

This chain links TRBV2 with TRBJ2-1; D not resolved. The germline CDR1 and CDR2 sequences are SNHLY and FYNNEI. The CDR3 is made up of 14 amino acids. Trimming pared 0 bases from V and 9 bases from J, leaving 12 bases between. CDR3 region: CASSEAAPPGEQFF. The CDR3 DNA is TGTGCCAGCAGTGAAGCCGCCCCCCCGGGTGAGCAGTTCTTC. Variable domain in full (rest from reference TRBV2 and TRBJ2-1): EPEVTQTPSHQVTQMGQEVILRCVPISNHLYFYWYRQILGQKVEFLVSFYNNEISEKSEIFDDQFSVERPDGSNFTLKIRSTKLEDSAMYFCASSEAAPPGEQFFGPGTRLTVL.

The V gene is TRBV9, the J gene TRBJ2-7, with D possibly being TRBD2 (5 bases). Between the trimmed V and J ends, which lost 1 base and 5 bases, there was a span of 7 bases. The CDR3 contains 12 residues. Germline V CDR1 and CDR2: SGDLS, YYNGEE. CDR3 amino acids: CASSVSGDEQYF. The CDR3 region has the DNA TGTGCCAGCAGCGTATCCGGGGACGAGCAGTACTTC.

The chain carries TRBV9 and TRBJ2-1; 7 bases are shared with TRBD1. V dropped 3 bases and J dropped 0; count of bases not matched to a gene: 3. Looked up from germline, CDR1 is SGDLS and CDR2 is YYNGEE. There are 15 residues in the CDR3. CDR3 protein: CASSAGQSSYNEQFF. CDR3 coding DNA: TGTGCCAGCAGCGCGGGACAGAGCTCCTACAATGAGCAGTTCTTC.

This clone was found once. The CDR3 protein is CASSSQIMNTEAFF. As DNA, the CDR3 is TGTGCCAGCAGCTCACAGATCATGAACACTGAAGCTTTCTTT. The chain joins TRBV7-8 to TRBJ1-1; D call uncertain. The germline V gene has CDR1 SGHVS and CDR2 FQNEAQ. The V end was cut by 4 bases, the J end by 0 bases, with 9 bases between. CDR3 length equals 14 residues.

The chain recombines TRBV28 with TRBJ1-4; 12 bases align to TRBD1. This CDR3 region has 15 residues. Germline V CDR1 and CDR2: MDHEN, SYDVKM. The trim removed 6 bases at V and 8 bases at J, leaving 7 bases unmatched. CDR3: CASRDTGTGGEKLFF. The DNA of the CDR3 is TGTGCCAGCAGGGATACCGGGACAGGGGGCGAAAAACTGTTTTTT.

The CDR3 sequence: CSVSSGSVSTKQYF. The CDR3 DNA reads TGCAGCGTTAGCAGCGGCTCGGTCTCTACGAAGCAGTACTTC. The chain couples TRBV29-1 to TRBJ2-7, with D tentatively TRBD2 (5 bases). The length of the CDR3 is 14 residues. Per germline, CDR1 SQVTM and CDR2 ANQGSEA. V was cut by 5 bases and J by 8 bases, with 22 bases left in between.

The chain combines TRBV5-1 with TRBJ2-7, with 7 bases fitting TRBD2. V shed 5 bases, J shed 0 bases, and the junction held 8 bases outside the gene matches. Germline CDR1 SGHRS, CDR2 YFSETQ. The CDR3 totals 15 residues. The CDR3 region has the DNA TGCGCCAGCAGAGTAGCGGGTTATTACTCCTACGAGCAGTACTTC. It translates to CASRVAGYYSYEQYF.

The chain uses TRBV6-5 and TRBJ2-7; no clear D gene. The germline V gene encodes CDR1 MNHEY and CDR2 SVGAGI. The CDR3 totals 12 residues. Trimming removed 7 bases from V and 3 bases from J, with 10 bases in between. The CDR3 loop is CASTRGHYEQYF. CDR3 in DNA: TGTGCCAGCACACGAGGTCACTACGAGCAGTACTTC.

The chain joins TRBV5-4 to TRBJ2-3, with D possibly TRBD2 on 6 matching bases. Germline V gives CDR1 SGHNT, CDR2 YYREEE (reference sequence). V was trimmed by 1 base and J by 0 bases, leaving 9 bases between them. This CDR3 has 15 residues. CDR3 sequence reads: CASSLQAGSTDTQYF. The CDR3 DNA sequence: TGTGCCAGCAGCTTGCAGGCGGGAAGCACAGATACGCAGTATTTT. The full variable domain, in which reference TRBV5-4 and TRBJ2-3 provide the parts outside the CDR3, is ETGVTQSPTHLIKTRGQQVTLRCSSQSGHNTVSWYQQALGQGPQFIFQYYREEENGRGNFPPRFSGLQFPNYSSELNVNALELDDSALYLCASSLQAGSTDTQYFGPGTRLTVL.

CDR3 DNA: TGTGCCAGCAGCTCGGGACACCGAGCGAACGAGCAGTACTTC. Its protein is CASSSGHRANEQYF. The chain links TRBV7-8 to TRBJ2-7; TRBD1 is a possible D gene (6 bases). CDR1 and CDR2 from the germline V gene are SGHVS and FQNEAQ. The CDR3 consists of 14 residues. V was cut by 4 bases and J by 5 bases, with 15 bases left in between.

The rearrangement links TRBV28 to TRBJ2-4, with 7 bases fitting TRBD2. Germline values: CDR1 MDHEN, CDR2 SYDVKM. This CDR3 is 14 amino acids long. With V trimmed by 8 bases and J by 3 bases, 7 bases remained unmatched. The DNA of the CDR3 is TGTGCCAGCGAGGAACTAGCGAACAAAAACATTCAGTACTTC. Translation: CASEELANKNIQYF.

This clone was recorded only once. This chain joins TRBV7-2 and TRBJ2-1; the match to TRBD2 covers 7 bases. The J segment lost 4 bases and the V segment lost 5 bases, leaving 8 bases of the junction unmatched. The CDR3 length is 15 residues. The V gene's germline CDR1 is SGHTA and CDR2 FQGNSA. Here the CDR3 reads CASSTSSGLYNEQFF. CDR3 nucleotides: TGTGCCAGCAGCACCTCTAGCGGTCTTTACAATGAGCAGTTCTTC.

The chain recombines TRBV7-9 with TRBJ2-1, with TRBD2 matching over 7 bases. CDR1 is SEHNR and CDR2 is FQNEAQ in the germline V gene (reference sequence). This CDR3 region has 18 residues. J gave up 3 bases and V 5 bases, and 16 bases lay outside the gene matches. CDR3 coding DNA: TGTGCCAGCAGCCGCCCGGGTAATACGGCGGGAGACTACAATGAGCAGTTCTTC. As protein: CASSRPGNTAGDYNEQFF. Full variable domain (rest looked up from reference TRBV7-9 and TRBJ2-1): DTGVSQNPRHKITKRGQNVTFRCDPISEHNRLYWYRQTLGQGPEFLTYFQNEAQLEKSRLLSDRFSAERPKGSFSTLEIQRTEQGDSAMYLCASSRPGNTAGDYNEQFFGPGTRLTVL.

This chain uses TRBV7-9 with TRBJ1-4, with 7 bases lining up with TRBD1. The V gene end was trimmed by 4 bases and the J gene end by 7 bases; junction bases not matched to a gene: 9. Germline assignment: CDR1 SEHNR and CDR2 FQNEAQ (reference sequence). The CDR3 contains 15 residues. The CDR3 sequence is CASSSQTGLTEKLFF. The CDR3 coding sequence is TGTGCCAGCAGCTCGCAGACAGGGCTGACTGAAAAACTGTTTTTT.

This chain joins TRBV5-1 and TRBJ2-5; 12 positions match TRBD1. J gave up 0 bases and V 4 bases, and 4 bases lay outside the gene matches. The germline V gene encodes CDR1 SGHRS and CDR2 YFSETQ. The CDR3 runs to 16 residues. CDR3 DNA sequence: TGCGCCAGCAGCGCGGGGGACAGGGGGCACCAAGAGACCCAGTACTTC. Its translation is CASSAGDRGHQETQYF.